These 10 T cell receptor beta chains were sequenced from one sample in a study of cytomegalovirus exposure and HLA in healthy donors. 60 Vbeta and 13 Jbeta primers were used in PCR. Profiled with immunoSEQ multiplex PCR; TCRdb holds only in-frame clones, not every one. The data show approximately 120,000 clones, and the top ten clones hold more than 0.8%. What was sequenced was PBMCs. Receptor source: a man younger than 35 in good health and CMV-seronegative.

This sequence joins TRBV11-2 and TRBJ2-7, with D possibly being TRBD1 (6 bases). The CDR3 loop spans 15 amino acids. Trimming cost V 5 bases and J 3 bases, with 17 bases left between them. The germline CDR1 and CDR2 sequences are SGHAT and FQNNGV. The CDR3 here is CASSTNPDRFYEQYF. CDR3 nucleotides: TGTGCCAGCAGCACCAATCCTGACAGGTTCTACGAGCAGTACTTC.

V is TRBV6-5 and J is TRBJ1-5; TRBD1 agrees at 11 bases. The CDR3 is made up of 14 amino acids. Germline V CDR1 and CDR2: MNHEY, SVGAGI. Trimming took 8 bases from V and 9 from J; bases not matched to a gene: 9. Here the CDR3 DNA reads TGTGCCAGCCAGGGGGACAGGGGGGTTGGGCCCCAGCATTTT. Its protein product is CASQGDRGVGPQHF.

The chain has TRBV30 and TRBJ2-1; 8 nucleotides agree with TRBD1. The CDR3 is 15 residues long. After removal of 5 bases from V and 5 bases from J, the junction contained 11 bases not matched to a gene. In germline, CDR1 is GTSNPN, CDR2 SVGIG (reference sequence). CDR3 region: CAWSLPGQDNNEQFF. The DNA of the CDR3 is TGTGCCTGGTCCCTTCCGGGACAGGATAACAATGAGCAGTTCTTC.

The chain is built from TRBV14 and TRBJ2-5, with a tentative D call TRBD1 (5 bases). Trimming stripped 3 bases from V and 7 bases from J, with 24 bases between. Germline V CDR1 and CDR2: SGHDN, FVKESK. The length of the CDR3 is 17 residues. CDR3 DNA sequence: TGTGCCAGCAGCCAGACAAGAATACAGGATGGATTCTCGACCCAGTACTTC. This gives the protein CASSQTRIQDGFSTQYF.

The chain uses TRBV27 and TRBJ1-5; D gene unclear. V lost 2 bases to trimming and J lost 6 bases, with 5 bases between them. CDR1 is MNHEY and CDR2 is SMNVEV in the germline V gene (reference sequence). The CDR3 has 12 amino acids. CDR3 coding DNA: TGTGCCAGCAGTTTACCAGGTCAGCCCCAGCATTTT. Encoded protein: CASSLPGQPQHF.

This sequence joins TRBV6-4 and TRBJ2-1, with 9 bases fitting TRBD2. Trimming cost V 6 bases and J 9 bases; bases outside gene matches: 15. Germline CDR1 is MRHNA and CDR2 is SNTAGT. The length of the CDR3 is 16 residues. The CDR3 DNA reads TGTGCCAGCAGACCGTCGGGTGGCGGGAGGGCCCGTGAGCAGTTCTTC. Its translation: CASRPSGGGRAREQFF.

The chain combines TRBV2 with TRBJ1-4; D perhaps matches TRBD1 (6 bases). This CDR3 contains 14 residues. V was clipped by 6 bases and J by 5 bases, with 13 bases between them. Looked up from germline, CDR1 is SNHLY and CDR2 is FYNNEI. CDR3 coding DNA: TGTGCCAGCAGAAGACAGGTGGCAAATGAAAAACTGTTTTTT. This codes for CASRRQVANEKLFF.

CDR3 bases: TGTGCCAGCAGTTTATTCCCTCCCGACAGTGGCTACACCTTC. This translates into CASSLFPPDSGYTF. The chain recombines TRBV27 with TRBJ1-2; possible D gene TRBD1, 5 bases. The V gene lost 1 base and the J gene lost 7 bases, with 13 bases spanning the gap. This CDR3 comprises 14 residues. CDR1 and CDR2 from the germline V gene are MNHEY and SMNVEV (reference sequence).

The rearrangement links TRBV30 to TRBJ2-2; no definite D call. Trimming pared 6 bases from V and 6 bases from J, leaving 8 bases between. Per the germline V gene, CDR1 is GTSNPN and CDR2 is SVGIG (reference sequence). This CDR3 region has 11 residues. The CDR3 coding sequence is TGTGCCTGCTACGATCCCGGGGAGCTGTTTTTT. Amino acid sequence: CACYDPGELFF. Full variable domain (remainder filled in from reference TRBV30 and TRBJ2-2): SQTIHQWPATLVQPVGSPLSLECTVEGTSNPNLYWYRQAAGRGLQLLFYSVGIGQISSEVPQNLSASRPQDRQFILSSKKLLLSDSGFYLCACYDPGELFFGEGSRLTVL.

The chain carries TRBV7-8 and TRBJ2-7; 10 positions agree with TRBD2. Trimming took 6 bases from V and 1 from J; bases not matched to a gene: 9. This CDR3 contains 16 residues. Germline V gene lookup returns CDR1 SGHVS and CDR2 FQNEAQ. Here the CDR3 DNA reads TGTGCCAGCAGGAGAGGTCTAGCGGGGGAATCCTACGAGCAGTACTTC. Translation gives CASRRGLAGESYEQYF. Full variable domain (missing parts from reference TRBV7-8 and TRBJ2-7): GAGVSQSPRYKVAKRGQDVALRCDPISGHVSLFWYQQALGQGPEFLTYFQNEAQLDKSGLPSDRFFAERPEGSVSTLKIQRTQQEDSAVYLCASRRGLAGESYEQYFGPGTRLTVT.